Listed below are T cell receptor beta chains from one sample, sequenced in a study of identical twins. TCRdb re-called the 5' RACE reads through MiXCR, storing one row per CDR3 protein. The data hold 400,000 or so distinct CDR3 sequences, with roughly 9% observed a single time. Sequencing was performed on naive T cells sorted from blood. These receptors were collected from a woman in her 50s in good health. Both conserved end residues are part of each CDR3. A D gene is named only where the DNA matches it firmly. The size field is filled for only some rows; it gives once, few, many or a size class.

CDR3: CASSLRQGTGSEQFF
DNA: TGCGCCAGCAGCTTACGGCAGGGTACTGGGTCTGAGCAGTTCTTC
size: .
J: TRBJ2-1
D: .
V: TRBV5-1

CDR3: CASSIGGYNRREAFF
DNA: TGTGCCAGTAGTATAGGGGGGTACAACCGGAGGGAAGCTTTCTTT
size: few
J: TRBJ1-1
D: .
V: TRBV19

CDR3: CSALGDRQFF
DNA: TGCAGCGCCCTCGGAGATAGGCAGTTCTTC
size: many
J: TRBJ2-1
D: .
V: TRBV29-1

CDR3: CAWRPLDTQYF
DNA: TGTGCCTGGAGGCCTTTAGATACGCAGTATTTT
size: .
J: TRBJ2-3
D: .
V: TRBV30

CDR3: CASSLKVTPGLAGINNEQFF
DNA: TGTGCCAGCAGCTTGAAAGTTACTCCGGGACTAGCGGGTATAAACAATGAGCAGTTCTTC
size: many
J: TRBJ2-1
D: TRBD2
V: TRBV5-5

CDR3: CASSFFPDTQYF
DNA: TGTGCCAGCAGCTTTTTCCCAGATACGCAGTATTTT
size: .
J: TRBJ2-3
D: .
V: TRBV7-2

CDR3: CASSSIQWTKNNEQFF
DNA: TGTGCCAGCAGCTCAATCCAGTGGACAAAAAACAATGAGCAGTTCTTC
size: many
J: TRBJ2-1
D: .
V: TRBV12-3/TRBV12-4

CDR3: CASRTTGAGQPQHF
DNA: TGTGCCAGCAGGACCACAGGGGCTGGGCAGCCCCAGCATTTT
size: many
J: TRBJ1-5
D: TRBD1
V: TRBV12-3/TRBV12-4

CDR3: CATSDPTGTTDTQYF
DNA: TGTGCCACCAGTGATCCGACAGGTACGACAGATACGCAGTATTTT
size: many
J: TRBJ2-3
D: .
V: TRBV24-1

CDR3: CASSLGDVQETQYF
DNA: TGCGCCAGCAGCTTAGGGGACGTCCAAGAGACCCAGTACTTC
size: many
J: TRBJ2-5
D: .
V: TRBV5-1

CDR3: CSARDPPMMREGQDTQYF
DNA: TGCAGTGCTAGAGATCCTCCCATGATGCGGGAGGGCCAAGATACGCAGTATTTT
size: .
J: TRBJ2-3
D: TRBD2
V: TRBV20-1

CDR3: CASNYKILAPHRHHF
DNA: TGTGCCAGCAACTATAAAATTCTAGCGCCGCACCGCCATCACTTC
size: .
J: TRBJ2-5
D: .
V: TRBV3-1

CDR3: CASSQGGQPQHF
DNA: TGCGCCAGCAGCCAAGGAGGCCAGCCCCAGCATTTT
size: few
J: TRBJ1-5
D: .
V: TRBV4-1

CDR3: CASSQRSAGDRAITEAFF
DNA: TGTGCCAGCAGCCAGCGCTCGGCAGGGGACAGGGCCATCACTGAAGCTTTCTTT
size: .
J: TRBJ1-1
D: TRBD1
V: TRBV7-9

CDR3: CASSLQGTDSGNTIYF
DNA: TGCGCCAGCAGCTTGCAGGGGACTGACTCTGGAAACACCATATATTTT
size: .
J: TRBJ1-3
D: .
V: TRBV5-1

CDR3: CAISGVVETYGYTF
DNA: TGTGCCATCAGTGGGGTGGTCGAAACTTATGGCTACACCTTC
size: .
J: TRBJ1-2
D: .
V: TRBV10-3

CDR3: CASRQVSSGNTIYF
DNA: TGTGCCAGCAGACAAGTGTCCTCTGGAAACACCATATATTTT
size: .
J: TRBJ1-3
D: .
V: TRBV6-5

CDR3: CASSLEGSYEQYF
DNA: TGCGCCAGCAGCTTAGAGGGTTCCTACGAGCAGTACTTC
size: many
J: TRBJ2-7
D: .
V: TRBV5-1

CDR3: CSVPEGSYNEQFF
DNA: TGCAGTGTTCCGGAGGGCTCCTACAATGAGCAGTTCTTC
size: few
J: TRBJ2-1
D: .
V: TRBV20-1

CDR3: CASTEEGLASREQYF
DNA: TGTGCCAGCACTGAAGAGGGACTAGCGTCCCGTGAGCAGTACTTC
size: many
J: TRBJ2-7
D: TRBD2
V: TRBV12-3/TRBV12-4

CDR3: CASSLAGSTTGYNEQFF
DNA: TGCGCCAGCAGCTTGGCGGGGTCAACCACGGGGTACAATGAGCAGTTCTTC
size: .
J: TRBJ2-1
D: .
V: TRBV5-1

CDR3: CSATPGLARLRDPDTQYF
DNA: TGCAGTGCTACCCCGGGACTAGCGCGGCTGAGAGACCCAGATACGCAGTATTTT
size: few
J: TRBJ2-3
D: TRBD2
V: TRBV20-1

CDR3: CSARTGGKQFF
DNA: TGCAGTGCTAGAACTGGGGGGAAGCAGTTCTTC
size: .
J: TRBJ2-1
D: .
V: TRBV20-1

CDR3: CASSYGARGLNTEAFF
DNA: TGTGCCAGCAGTTATGGGGCAAGGGGGCTGAACACTGAAGCTTTCTTT
size: few
J: TRBJ1-1
D: TRBD1
V: TRBV6-5

CDR3: CSARSVWGLQF
DNA: TGCAGTGCTAGATCGGTATGGGGTCTCCAGTTT
size: .
J: TRBJ1-6
D: .
V: TRBV20-1

CDR3: CSVEDPGTGYNEQFF
DNA: TGCAGCGTTGAAGATCCCGGGACAGGATACAATGAGCAGTTCTTC
size: many
J: TRBJ2-1
D: TRBD1
V: TRBV29-1

CDR3: CASSPRGEGYTF
DNA: TGTGCCAGCTCACCAAGGGGAGAAGGCTACACCTTC
size: few
J: TRBJ1-2
D: .
V: TRBV18

CDR3: CSASGPTSYNEQFF
DNA: TGCAGTGCAAGTGGCCCCACATCCTACAATGAGCAGTTCTTC
size: many
J: TRBJ2-1
D: .
V: TRBV20-1

CDR3: CAINEQFF
DNA: TGTGCCATTAATGAGCAGTTCTTC
size: .
J: TRBJ2-1
D: .
V: TRBV10-3

CDR3: CASSEPGLASTDTQYF
DNA: TGCGCCAGCAGTGAGCCGGGACTAGCGAGCACAGATACGCAGTATTTT
size: few
J: TRBJ2-3
D: TRBD2
V: TRBV10-1

CDR3: CASGKRDLQETQYF
DNA: TGTGCCAGTGGGAAAAGGGACCTTCAAGAGACCCAGTACTTC
size: .
J: TRBJ2-5
D: .
V: TRBV11-3

CDR3: CASSKGTSGRRQFF
DNA: TGTGCCAGCAGCAAGGGGACTAGCGGGAGGCGGCAGTTCTTC
size: few
J: TRBJ2-1
D: .
V: TRBV21-1

CDR3: CASSQMGQTNTEAFF
DNA: TGTGCCAGCAGCCAAATGGGACAGACGAACACTGAAGCTTTCTTT
size: .
J: TRBJ1-1
D: TRBD1
V: TRBV7-9

CDR3: CASSYLDRAGANVLTF
DNA: TGTGCCAGCAGTTACCTGGACAGGGCTGGGGCCAACGTCCTGACTTTC
size: .
J: TRBJ2-6
D: TRBD1
V: TRBV6-5

CDR3: CASSLGATYTEAFF
DNA: TGTGCCAGCAGCCTCGGTGCGACTTACACTGAAGCTTTCTTT
size: .
J: TRBJ1-1
D: .
V: TRBV12-3/TRBV12-4

CDR3: CASSDARGSTDTQYF
DNA: TGTGCCAGCAGTGATGCCCGAGGCTCCACAGATACGCAGTATTTT
size: .
J: TRBJ2-3
D: .
V: TRBV6-1

CDR3: CSVEKRPYEQYF
DNA: TGCAGCGTTGAAAAAAGGCCCTACGAGCAGTACTTC
size: few
J: TRBJ2-7
D: .
V: TRBV29-1

CDR3: CAIRTGGADYGYTF
DNA: TGTGCCATCAGGACAGGGGGCGCAGACTATGGCTACACCTTC
size: few
J: TRBJ1-2
D: TRBD1
V: TRBV10-3

CDR3: CASSTSGGTGELFF
DNA: TGTGCCAGCAGTACTAGCGGTGGCACCGGGGAGCTGTTTTTT
size: many
J: TRBJ2-2
D: TRBD2
V: TRBV12-3/TRBV12-4

CDR3: CSVRTGQETQYF
DNA: TGCAGCGTTCGGACAGGACAAGAGACCCAGTACTTC
size: many
J: TRBJ2-5
D: TRBD1
V: TRBV29-1

CDR3: CASSRGTSASSYEQYF
DNA: TGTGCCAGCTCACGAGGGACTAGCGCGAGCTCCTACGAGCAGTACTTC
size: many
J: TRBJ2-7
D: TRBD2
V: TRBV18